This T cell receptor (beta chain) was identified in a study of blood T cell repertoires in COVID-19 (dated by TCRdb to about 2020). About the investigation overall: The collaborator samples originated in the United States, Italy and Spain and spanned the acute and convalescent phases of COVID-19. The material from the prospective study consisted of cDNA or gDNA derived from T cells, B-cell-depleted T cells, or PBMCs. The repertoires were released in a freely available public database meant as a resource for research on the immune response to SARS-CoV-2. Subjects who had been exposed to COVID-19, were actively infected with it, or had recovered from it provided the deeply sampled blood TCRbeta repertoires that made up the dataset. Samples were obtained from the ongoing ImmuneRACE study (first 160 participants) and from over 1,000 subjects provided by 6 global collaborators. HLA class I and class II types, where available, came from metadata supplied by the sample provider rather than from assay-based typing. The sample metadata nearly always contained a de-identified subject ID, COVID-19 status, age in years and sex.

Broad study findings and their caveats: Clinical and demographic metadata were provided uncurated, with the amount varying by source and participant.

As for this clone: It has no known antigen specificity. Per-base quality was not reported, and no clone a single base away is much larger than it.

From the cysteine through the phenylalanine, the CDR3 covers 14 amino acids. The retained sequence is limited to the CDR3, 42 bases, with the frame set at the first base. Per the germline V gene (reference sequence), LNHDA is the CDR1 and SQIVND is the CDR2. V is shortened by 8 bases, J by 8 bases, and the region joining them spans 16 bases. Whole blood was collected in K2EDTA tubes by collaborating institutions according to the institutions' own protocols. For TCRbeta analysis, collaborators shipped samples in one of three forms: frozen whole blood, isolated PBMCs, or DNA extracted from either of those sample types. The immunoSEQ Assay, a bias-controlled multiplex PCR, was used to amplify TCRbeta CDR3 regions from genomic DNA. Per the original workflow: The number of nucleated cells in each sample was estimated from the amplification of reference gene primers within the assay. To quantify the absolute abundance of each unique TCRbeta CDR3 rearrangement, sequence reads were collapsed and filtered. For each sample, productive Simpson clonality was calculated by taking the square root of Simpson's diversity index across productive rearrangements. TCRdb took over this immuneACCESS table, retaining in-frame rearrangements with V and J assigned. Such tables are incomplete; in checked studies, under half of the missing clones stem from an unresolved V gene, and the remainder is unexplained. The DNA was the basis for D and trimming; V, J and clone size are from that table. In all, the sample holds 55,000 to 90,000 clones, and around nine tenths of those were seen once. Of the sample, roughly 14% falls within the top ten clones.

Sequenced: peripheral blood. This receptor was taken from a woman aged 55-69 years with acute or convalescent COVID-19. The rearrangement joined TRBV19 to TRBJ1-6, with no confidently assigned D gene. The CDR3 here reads CASRTISEHSPLHF. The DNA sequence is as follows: TGTGCCAGTCGGACTATTTCAGAGCATTCACCCCTCCACTTT.